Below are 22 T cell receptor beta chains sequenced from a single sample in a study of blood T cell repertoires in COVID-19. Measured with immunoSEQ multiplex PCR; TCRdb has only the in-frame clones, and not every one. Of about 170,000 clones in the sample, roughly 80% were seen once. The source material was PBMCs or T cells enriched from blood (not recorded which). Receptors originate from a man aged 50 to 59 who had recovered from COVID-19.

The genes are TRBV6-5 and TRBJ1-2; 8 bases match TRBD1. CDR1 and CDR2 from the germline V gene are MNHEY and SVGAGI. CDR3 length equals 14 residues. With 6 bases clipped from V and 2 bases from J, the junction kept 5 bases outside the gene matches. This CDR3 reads CASSTTGVNYGYTF. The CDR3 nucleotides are TGTGCCAGCAGCACGACAGGGGTCAACTATGGCTACACCTTC.

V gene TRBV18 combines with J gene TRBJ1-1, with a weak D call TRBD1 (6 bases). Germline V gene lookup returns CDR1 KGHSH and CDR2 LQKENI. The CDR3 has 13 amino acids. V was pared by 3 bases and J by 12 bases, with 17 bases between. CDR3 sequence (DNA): TGTGCCAGCTCACCTTTTGGGGAACAGGGACCTTTCTTT. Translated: CASSPFGEQGPFF.

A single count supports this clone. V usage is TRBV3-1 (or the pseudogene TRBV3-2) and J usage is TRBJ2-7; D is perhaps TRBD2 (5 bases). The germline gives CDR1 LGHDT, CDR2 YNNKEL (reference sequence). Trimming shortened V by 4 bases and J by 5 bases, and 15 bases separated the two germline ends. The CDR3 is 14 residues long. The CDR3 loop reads CASSLPSGKHEQYF. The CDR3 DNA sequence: TGTGCCAGCAGCCTACCCTCGGGGAAGCACGAGCAGTACTTC.

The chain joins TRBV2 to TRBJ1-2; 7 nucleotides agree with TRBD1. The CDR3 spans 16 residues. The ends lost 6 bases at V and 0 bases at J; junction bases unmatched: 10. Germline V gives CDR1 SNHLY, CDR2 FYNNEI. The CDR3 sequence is CASRTQGNLANYGYTF. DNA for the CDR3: TGTGCCAGCAGGACACAGGGGAATTTAGCTAACTATGGCTACACCTTC.

CDR3 region: CASSPRSGTTETQYF. The CDR3, as DNA: TGTGCCAGCTCACCACGATCGGGGACTACGGAGACCCAGTACTTC. The chain is built from TRBV18 and TRBJ2-5; TRBD2 matches 7 bases. The CDR3 is 15 amino acids. V lost 1 base to trimming and J lost 5 bases; unmatched junction nucleotides: 7. Germline lookup yields CDR1 KGHSH and CDR2 LQKENI.

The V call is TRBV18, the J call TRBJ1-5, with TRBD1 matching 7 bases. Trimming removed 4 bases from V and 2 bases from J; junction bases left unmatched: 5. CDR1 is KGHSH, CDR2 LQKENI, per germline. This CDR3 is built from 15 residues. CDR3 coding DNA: TGTGCCAGCTCACGGGGCGGACAGGGCAATCAGCCCCAGCATTTT. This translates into CASSRGGQGNQPQHF. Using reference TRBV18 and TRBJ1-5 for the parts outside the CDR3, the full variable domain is NAGVMQNPRHLVRRRGQEARLRCSPMKGHSHVYWYRQLPEEGLKFMVYLQKENIIDESGMPKERFSAEFPKEGPSILRIQQVVRGDSAAYFCASSRGGQGNQPQHFGDGTRLSIL.

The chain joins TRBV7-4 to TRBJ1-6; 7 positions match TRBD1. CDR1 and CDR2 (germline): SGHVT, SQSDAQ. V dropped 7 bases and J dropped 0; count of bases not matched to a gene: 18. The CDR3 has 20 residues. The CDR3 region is CASIPGTGVRHSSYNSPLHF. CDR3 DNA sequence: TGTGCCAGCATTCCGGGTACAGGGGTCCGCCACAGCTCCTATAATTCACCCCTCCACTTT.

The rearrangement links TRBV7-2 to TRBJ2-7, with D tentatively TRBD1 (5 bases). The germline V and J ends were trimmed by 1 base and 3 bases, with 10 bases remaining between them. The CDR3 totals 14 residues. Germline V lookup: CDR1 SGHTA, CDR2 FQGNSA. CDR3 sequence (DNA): TGTGCCAGCAGCTTAGGGCTAGGGGACTACGAGCAGTACTTC. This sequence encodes CASSLGLGDYEQYF.

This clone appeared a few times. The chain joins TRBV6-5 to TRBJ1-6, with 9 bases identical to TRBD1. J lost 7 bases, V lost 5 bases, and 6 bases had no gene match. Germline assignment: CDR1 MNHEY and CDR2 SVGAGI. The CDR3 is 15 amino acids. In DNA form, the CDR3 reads TGTGCCAGCAGTCCAAGGGGGACAGGGAATTCACCCCTCCACTTT. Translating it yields CASSPRGTGNSPLHF.

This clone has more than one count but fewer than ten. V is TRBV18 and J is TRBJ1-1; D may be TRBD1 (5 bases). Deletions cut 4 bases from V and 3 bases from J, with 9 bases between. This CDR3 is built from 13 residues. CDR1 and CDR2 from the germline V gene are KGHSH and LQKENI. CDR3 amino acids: CASSQGRDTEAFF. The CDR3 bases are TGTGCCAGCTCACAGGGGAGGGACACTGAAGCTTTCTTT. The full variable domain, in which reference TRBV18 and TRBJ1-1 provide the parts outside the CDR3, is NAGVMQNPRHLVRRRGQEARLRCSPMKGHSHVYWYRQLPEEGLKFMVYLQKENIIDESGMPKERFSAEFPKEGPSILRIQQVVRGDSAAYFCASSQGRDTEAFFGQGTRLTVV.

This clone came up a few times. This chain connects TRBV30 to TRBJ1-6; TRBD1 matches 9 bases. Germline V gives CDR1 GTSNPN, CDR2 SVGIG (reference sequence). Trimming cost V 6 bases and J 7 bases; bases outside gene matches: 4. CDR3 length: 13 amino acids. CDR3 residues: CACHGQGNSPLHF. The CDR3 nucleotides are TGTGCCTGCCACGGACAGGGGAATTCACCCCTCCACTTT.

In DNA, the CDR3 is TGTGCCAGCAGCCCTGTAGCGGCCGAAGAGACCCAGTACTTC. This codes for CASSPVAAEETQYF. J is TRBJ2-5 and V is TRBV11-2, with a possible D match to TRBD2 (6 bases). V lost 5 bases, J lost 3 bases, and 13 bases lay in between. The CDR3 contains 14 residues. The germline CDR1 and CDR2 sequences are SGHAT and FQNNGV. Combining the CDR3 with reference TRBV11-2 and TRBJ2-5 gives the whole variable domain EAGVAQSPRYKIIEKRQSVAFWCNPISGHATLYWYQQILGQGPKLLIQFQNNGVVDDSQLPKDRFSAERLKGVDSTLKIQPAKLEDSAVYLCASSPVAAEETQYFGPGTRLLVL.

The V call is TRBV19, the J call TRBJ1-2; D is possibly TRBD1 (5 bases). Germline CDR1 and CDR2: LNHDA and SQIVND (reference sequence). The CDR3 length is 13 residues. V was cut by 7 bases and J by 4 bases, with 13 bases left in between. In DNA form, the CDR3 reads TGTGCCAGTACCATGATCGGGGGCTATGGCTACACCTTC. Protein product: CASTMIGGYGYTF.

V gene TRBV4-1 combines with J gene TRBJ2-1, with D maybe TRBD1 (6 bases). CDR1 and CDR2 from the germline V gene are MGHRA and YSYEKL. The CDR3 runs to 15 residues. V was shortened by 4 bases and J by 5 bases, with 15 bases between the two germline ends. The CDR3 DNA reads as TGCGCCAGCAGCCTCCTGGACAGCCAAAACAATGAGCAGTTCTTC. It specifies CASSLLDSQNNEQFF.

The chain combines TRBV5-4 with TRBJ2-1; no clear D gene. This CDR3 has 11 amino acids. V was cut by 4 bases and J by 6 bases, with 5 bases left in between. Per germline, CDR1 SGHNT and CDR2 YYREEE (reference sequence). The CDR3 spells CASSNTNEQFF. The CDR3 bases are TGTGCCAGCAGCAACACCAATGAGCAGTTCTTC.

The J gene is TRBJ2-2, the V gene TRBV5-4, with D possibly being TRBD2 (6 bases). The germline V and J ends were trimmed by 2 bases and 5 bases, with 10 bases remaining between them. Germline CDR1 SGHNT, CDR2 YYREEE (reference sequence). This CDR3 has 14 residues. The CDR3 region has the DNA TGTGCCAGCAGCTTTGCTGGGGGGACCGGGGAGCTGTTTTTT. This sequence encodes CASSFAGGTGELFF.

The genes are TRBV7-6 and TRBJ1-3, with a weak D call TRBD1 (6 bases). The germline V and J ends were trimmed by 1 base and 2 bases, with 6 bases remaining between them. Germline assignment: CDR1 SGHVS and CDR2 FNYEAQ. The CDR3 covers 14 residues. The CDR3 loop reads CASSLGDTGNTIYF. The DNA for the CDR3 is TGTGCCAGCAGCTTAGGGGACACTGGAAACACCATATATTTT.

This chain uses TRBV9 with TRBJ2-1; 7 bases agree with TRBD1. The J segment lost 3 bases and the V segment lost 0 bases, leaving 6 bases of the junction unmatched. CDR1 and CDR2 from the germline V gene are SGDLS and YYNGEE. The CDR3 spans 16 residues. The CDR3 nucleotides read TGTGCCAGCAGCGTAGGTACAGGGGCGGGCTACAATGAGCAGTTCTTC. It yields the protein CASSVGTGAGYNEQFF. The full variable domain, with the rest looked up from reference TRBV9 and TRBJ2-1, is DSGVTQTPKHLITATGQRVTLRCSPRSGDLSVYWYQQSLDQGLQFLIQYYNGEERAKGNILERFSAQQFPDLHSELNLSSLELGDSALYFCASSVGTGAGYNEQFFGPGTRLTVL.

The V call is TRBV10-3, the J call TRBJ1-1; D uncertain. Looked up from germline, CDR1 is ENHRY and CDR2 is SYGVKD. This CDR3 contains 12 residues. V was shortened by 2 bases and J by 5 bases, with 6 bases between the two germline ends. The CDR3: CAISEVQTEAFF. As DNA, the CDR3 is TGTGCCATCAGTGAGGTTCAGACTGAAGCTTTCTTT.

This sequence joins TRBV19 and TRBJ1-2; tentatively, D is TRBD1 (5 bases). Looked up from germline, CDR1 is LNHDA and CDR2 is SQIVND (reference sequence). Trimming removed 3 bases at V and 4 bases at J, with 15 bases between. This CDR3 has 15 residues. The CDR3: CASSIPARAPYGYTF. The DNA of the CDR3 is TGTGCCAGTAGTATCCCAGCCAGGGCGCCCTATGGCTACACCTTC.

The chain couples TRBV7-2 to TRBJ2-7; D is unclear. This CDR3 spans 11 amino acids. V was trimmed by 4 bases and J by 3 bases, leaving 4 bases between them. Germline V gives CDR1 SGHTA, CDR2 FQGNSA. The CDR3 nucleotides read TGTGCCAGCAGCTCCCACTACGAGCAGTACTTC. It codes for CASSSHYEQYF. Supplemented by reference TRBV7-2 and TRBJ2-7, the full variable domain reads GAGVSQSPSNKVTEKGKDVELRCDPISGHTALYWYRQSLGQGLEFLIYFQGNSAPDKSGLPSDRFSAERTGGSVSTLTIQRTQQEDSAVYLCASSSHYEQYFGPGTRLTVT.

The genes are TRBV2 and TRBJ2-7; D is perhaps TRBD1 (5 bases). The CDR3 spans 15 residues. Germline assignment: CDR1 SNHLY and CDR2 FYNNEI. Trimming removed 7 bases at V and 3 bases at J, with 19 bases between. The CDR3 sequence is CASKNRQSDRYEQYF. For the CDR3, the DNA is TGTGCCAGCAAGAACAGGCAGTCCGACCGCTACGAGCAGTACTTC.